This T cell receptor (beta chain) was recorded in a study of post-analysis software for immune sequencing data. Overall study findings and caveats: Controls had lower frequencies than patients of a handful of TRBV segments, which included TRBV5-6, TRBV5-1 and TRBV20-1.

The germline V and J ends were trimmed by 6 bases and 3 bases, with 9 bases remaining between them. Germline values: CDR1 SGHRS, CDR2 YFSETQ. CDR3 length: 12 amino acids. This clonotype was observed a handful of times. Antigen specificity is unknown. cDNA libraries for TCR beta contained unique molecular identifiers. One entry per CDR3 protein, called by TCRdb with MiXCR from the PCR reads. This sample carries 700,000 to 800,000 distinct CDR3 sequences, 30% of them seen once, and the ten largest clones take approximately 0.6%. This chain links TRBV5-1 with TRBJ1-2; D possibly corresponds to TRBD1 (5 bases). The sequencing sample was made of blood. The receptor's source is a girl aged 5-17 years with multiple sclerosis. The CDR3, as DNA: TGCGCCAGCAAACCGGGGGACTATGGCTACACCTTC. Its protein product is CASKPGDYGYTF.